This is a list of T cell receptor beta chains from one sample in a study of PD-1 blockade in classical Hodgkin lymphoma. Data came from immunoSEQ multiplex PCR; TCRdb stores just in-frame clones and leaves some out. The data contain about 35,000 clones, around 90% of them singletons. The sequencing here drew on CD4+ T cells from blood, taken at baseline. These receptors were taken from a human donor with classical Hodgkin lymphoma. CDR3s include the opening cysteine and the closing phenylalanine or tryptophan. Each record gives: clone size, J gene, V gene, D gene, CDR3 protein, CDR3 DNA. D genes are given only for firm matches. Expanded clones get a size class; other rows say once, few or many, or leave the size out.

>-|TRBJ2-3|TRBV28|TRBD2
CASSFGPHLSLAGGRETDTQYF
TGTGCCAGCAGTTTTGGCCCCCATTTGAGCCTAGCGGGAGGGAGGGAGACAGATACGCAGTATTTT
>-|TRBJ2-2|TRBV11-2|-
CASSLDRPGTGELFF
TGTGCCAGCAGCTTAGATCGGCCGGGTACCGGGGAGCTGTTTTTT
>-|TRBJ2-2|TRBV7-2|-
CASSLERAVNTGELFF
TGTGCCAGCAGCTTAGAAAGGGCCGTTAACACCGGGGAGCTGTTTTTT
>-|TRBJ2-3|TRBV7-3|TRBD1
CASSLILGQGPDTQYF
TGTGCCAGCAGCTTAATCCTAGGACAGGGTCCAGATACGCAGTATTTT
>-|TRBJ2-4|TRBV7-7|-
CASSSGVGRRAKNIQYF
TGTGCCAGCAGCTCCGGCGTCGGGCGCCGAGCCAAAAACATTCAGTACTTC
>-|TRBJ2-5|TRBV5-1|TRBD1
CASSLDRGQGETQYF
TGCGCCAGCAGCTTGGACCGCGGACAGGGGGAGACCCAGTACTTC
>-|TRBJ1-2|TRBV5-4|TRBD1
CASSSPGGLYGYTF
TGTGCCAGCAGCTCTCCAGGGGGCCTCTATGGCTACACCTTC
>-|TRBJ2-3|TRBV14|-
CASSQASPFGTDTQYF
TGTGCCAGCAGCCAAGCATCACCCTTCGGGACAGATACGCAGTATTTT
>-|TRBJ2-4|TRBV5-4|-
CASSSYLAKNIQYF
TGTGCCAGCAGCTCGTACTTAGCCAAAAACATTCAGTACTTC
>-|TRBJ2-3|TRBV29-1|-
CSALEMASTDTQYF
TGCAGCGCCCTCGAGATGGCTAGCACAGATACGCAGTATTTT
>-|TRBJ2-7|TRBV10-1|-
CASSESRVGYEQYF
TGCGCCAGCAGTGAGTCCAGGGTAGGCTACGAGCAGTACTTC
>once|TRBJ2-1|TRBV20-1|-
CSARDVGEQFF
TGCAGTGCTAGAGATGTGGGTGAGCAGTTCTTC
>once|TRBJ2-1|TRBV2|-
CASSDLGLGAEQFF
TGTGCCAGCAGTGACCTAGGACTGGGGGCTGAGCAGTTCTTC
>-|TRBJ2-7|TRBV11-2|-
CASSLGAGPHEQYF
TGTGCCAGCAGCTTAGGGGCAGGCCCCCACGAGCAGTACTTC
>-|TRBJ2-7|TRBV5-1|-
CASSLTADLSYEQYF
TGCGCCAGCAGCTTGACAGCCGACCTGTCCTACGAGCAGTACTTC
>-|TRBJ1-4|TRBV9|TRBD1
CASSVAMGQTNEKLFF
TGTGCCAGCAGCGTAGCTATGGGACAGACTAATGAAAAACTGTTTTTT
>-|TRBJ1-1|TRBV2|-
CASRSTVLNTEAFF
TGTGCCAGCAGATCGACAGTACTGAACACTGAAGCTTTCTTT
>-|TRBJ2-7|TRBV6-1|-
CASSGGRGRSYEQYF
TGTGCCAGCAGTGGCGGTCGGGGTAGGTCCTACGAGCAGTACTTC
>once|TRBJ2-5|TRBV5-1|TRBD2
CASSSQGSSGRETQYF
TGCGCCAGCAGCTCCCAAGGTTCTAGCGGGAGGGAGACCCAGTACTTC
>-|TRBJ2-3|TRBV29-1|TRBD2
CSAKLADTQYF
TGCAGCGCCAAACTAGCGGATACGCAGTATTTT
>-|TRBJ2-3|TRBV7-9|-
CASSSTDTQYF
TGTGCCAGCAGCTCGACCGATACGCAGTATTTT
>-|TRBJ1-4|TRBV27|-
CASSRRTEPNEKLFF
TGTGCCAGCAGCCGCCGGACAGAACCTAATGAAAAACTGTTTTTT
>-|TRBJ2-3|TRBV7-9|TRBD2
CASSSSPRGRATDTQYF
TGTGCCAGCAGCTCCTCCCCACGCGGGAGGGCCACAGATACGCAGTATTTT
>-|TRBJ2-7|TRBV29-1|TRBD1
CSVDTGTGGKNEQYF
TGCAGCGTGGACACTGGGACAGGGGGCAAAAACGAGCAGTACTTC
>once|TRBJ1-2|TRBV6-6|-
CASREGDNYGYTF
TGTGCCAGCCGGGAGGGAGATAACTATGGCTACACCTTC
>few|TRBJ1-1|TRBV2|-
CASSKILMNTEAFF
TGTGCCAGCAGTAAAATTCTCATGAACACTGAAGCTTTCTTT
>-|TRBJ2-1|TRBV9|TRBD2
CASSVRGLAGGPHEQFF
TGTGCCAGCAGCGTGCGAGGACTAGCGGGAGGGCCCCATGAGCAGTTCTTC
>-|TRBJ2-3|TRBV29-1|-
CSVCQGSPDTQYF
TGCAGCGTTTGCCAAGGCAGCCCAGATACGCAGTATTTT
>-|TRBJ2-7|TRBV2|TRBD2
CASNLRESYEQYF
TGTGCCAGCAACTTGCGGGAGAGCTACGAGCAGTACTTC
>-|TRBJ2-5|TRBV28|-
CASRLTTSETQYF
TGTGCCAGCAGGCTGACGACCTCGGAGACCCAGTACTTC
>-|TRBJ2-5|TRBV18|TRBD2
CASSPPLAGGYQETQYF
TGTGCCAGCTCACCACCCCTAGCGGGAGGCTACCAAGAGACCCAGTACTTC
>-|TRBJ1-1|TRBV7-9|-
CASSRMRGQDTEAFF
TGTGCCAGCAGCCGTATGCGGGGGCAGGACACTGAAGCTTTCTTT